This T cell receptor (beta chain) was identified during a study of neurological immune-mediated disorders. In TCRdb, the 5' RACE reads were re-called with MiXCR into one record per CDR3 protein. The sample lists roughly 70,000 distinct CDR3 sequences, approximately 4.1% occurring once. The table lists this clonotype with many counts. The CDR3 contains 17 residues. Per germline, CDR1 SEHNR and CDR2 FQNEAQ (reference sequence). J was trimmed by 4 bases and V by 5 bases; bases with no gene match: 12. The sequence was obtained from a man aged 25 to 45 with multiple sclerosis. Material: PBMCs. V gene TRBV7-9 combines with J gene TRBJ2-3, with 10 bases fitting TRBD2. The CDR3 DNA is TGTGCCAGCAGCCCCCCCGGGGTTAGCGGGGGGTCAGATACGCAGTATTTT. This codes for CASSPPGVSGGSDTQYF.